Each of the 20 T cell receptor beta chains below was sequenced from the same sample in a study of OX40 agonist ivuxolimab in advanced cancers. Here immunoSEQ multiplex PCR was the method, and the copy in TCRdb shows in-frame clones only, minus some. The table includes about 55,000 clones, more than 70% detected once. The sample in question was CD4+ or CD8+ T cells sorted from blood, obtained in a trial of the OX40 agonist ivuxolimab. The receptors originated from an adult with an advanced solid tumor such as melanoma, head and neck, liver or kidney cancer.

The rearrangement uses TRBV7-3 and TRBJ2-1; TRBD2 matches 8 bases. The CDR3 has 20 amino acids. J was trimmed by 2 bases and V by 3 bases; bases with no gene match: 18. Germline V CDR1 and CDR2: SGHTA, FQGTGA. The CDR3 loop is CASSFSAAETSARTYNEQFF. CDR3 nucleotide sequence: TGTGCCAGCAGCTTTTCTGCGGCGGAGACTAGCGCCCGCACCTACAATGAGCAGTTCTTC.

The chain links TRBV5-4 to TRBJ1-1; D is undetermined. V lost 4 bases to trimming and J lost 3 bases, with 13 bases between them. The CDR3 length is 14 residues. Per the germline V gene, CDR1 is SGHNT and CDR2 is YYREEE (reference sequence). The CDR3 nucleotides read TGTGCCAGCAGCCCGGGGATAACGGACACTGAAGCTTTCTTT. Translation: CASSPGITDTEAFF.

This clone was counted between two and nine times. The chain joins TRBV7-9 to TRBJ2-7; tentatively, D is TRBD1 (6 bases). Deletions cut 6 bases from V and 3 bases from J, with 15 bases between. From germline, CDR1 is SEHNR and CDR2 FQNEAQ (reference sequence). The CDR3 covers 14 residues. The CDR3 coding sequence is TGTGCCAGCAGAGGACAGCGAGGCAACTACGAGCAGTACTTC. Protein: CASRGQRGNYEQYF.

The gene calls are TRBV4-1 and TRBJ1-3; no firm D call. V lost 1 base, J lost 1 base, and 17 bases lay in between. Germline V gives CDR1 MGHRA, CDR2 YSYEKL. The CDR3 covers 18 residues. The CDR3 nucleotides read TGCGCCAGCAGCCAAGCTGATATGGGGATCTTATCTGGAAACACCATATATTTT. Amino acid sequence: CASSQADMGILSGNTIYF.

The rearrangement joins TRBV7-2 to TRBJ2-1; TRBD1 or TRBD2 may be the D gene (5 bases each). V gave up 5 bases and J gave up 14 bases, with 22 bases separating them. The CDR3 extends over 14 amino acids. Per germline, CDR1 SGHTA and CDR2 FQGNSA. CDR3 coding DNA: TGTGCCAGCAGCGATAGGTCGGGACGTAGTGTTAAGTTCTTC. This sequence encodes CASSDRSGRSVKFF.

A single count supports this clone. The rearrangement joins TRBV5-1 to TRBJ2-3, with D possibly TRBD2 on 5 matching bases. Trimming shortened V by 3 bases and J by 1 base, and 15 bases separated the two germline ends. The germline CDR1 and CDR2 sequences are SGHRS and YFSETQ. CDR3 length equals 16 residues. CDR3 DNA sequence: TGCGCCAGCAGCTGGACCCCCGGGAAAGGCACAGATACGCAGTATTTT. Encoded protein: CASSWTPGKGTDTQYF.

The V call is TRBV19, the J call TRBJ1-5; possibly TRBD1 for D (6 bases). The CDR3 covers 16 residues. Per germline, CDR1 LNHDA and CDR2 SQIVND (reference sequence). V was shortened by 1 base and J by 4 bases, with 14 bases between the two germline ends. CDR3 loop: CASSIVPGVGNQPQHF. The DNA of the CDR3 is TGTGCCAGTAGTATAGTACCAGGGGTAGGGAATCAGCCCCAGCATTTT. The full variable domain, in which reference TRBV19 and TRBJ1-5 provide the parts outside the CDR3, is DGGITQSPKYLFRKEGQNVTLSCEQNLNHDAMYWYRQDPGQGLRLIYYSQIVNDFQKGDIAEGYSVSREKKESFPLTVTSAQKNPTAFYLCASSIVPGVGNQPQHFGDGTRLSIL.

The rearrangement links TRBV11-2 to TRBJ2-5, with D hard to call. The V end lost 5 bases, the J end lost 5 bases, and 12 bases lay between the germline ends. Germline values: CDR1 SGHAT, CDR2 FQNNGV. This CDR3 has 13 amino acids. The CDR3 coding sequence is TGTGCCAGCAGCCGAGGACCTCTGGAGACCCAGTACTTC. Translated, it gives CASSRGPLETQYF.

This chain connects TRBV10-3 to TRBJ1-2, with TRBD1 identical over 8 bases. After removal of 10 bases from V and 4 bases from J, the junction contained 11 bases not matched to a gene. The CDR3 totals 14 residues. Germline CDR1 is ENHRY and CDR2 is SYGVKD. The CDR3 protein is CATFRTGTRYGYTF. CDR3 DNA sequence: TGTGCCACCTTTAGGACAGGGACCCGCTATGGCTACACCTTC.

The CDR3 is CAWTAGRRPLNEKLFF. In DNA form, the CDR3 reads TGTGCCTGGACGGCAGGACGACGGCCTCTTAATGAAAAACTGTTTTTT. The V and J genes are TRBV30 and TRBJ1-4; D not certain. V lost 4 bases and J lost 4, with 19 bases in between. Germline CDR1 and CDR2: GTSNPN and SVGIG (reference sequence). The CDR3 runs to 16 residues.

The chain carries TRBV6-1 and TRBJ1-1; 8 bases line up with TRBD1. The CDR3 runs to 12 residues. Germline CDR1 and CDR2: MNHNS and SASEGT. V was pared by 5 bases and J by 11 bases, with 7 bases of the junction left unmatched. CDR3 region: CASSSGGPTAFF. DNA of the CDR3: TGTGCCAGCAGTTCAGGGGGCCCGACGGCTTTCTTT.

This clone was observed once. The V call is TRBV10-3, the J call TRBJ2-7, with 14 bases that match TRBD2. The J segment lost 7 bases and the V segment lost 4 bases, leaving 9 bases of the junction unmatched. From germline, CDR1 is ENHRY and CDR2 SYGVKD. This CDR3 spans 16 amino acids. CDR3 loop: CAISGTSGRSPREQYF. The CDR3 DNA is TGTGCCATCAGTGGGACTAGCGGGAGGTCCCCTAGGGAGCAGTACTTC.

CDR3 region: CASSYRLAGGDHEQFF. As DNA, the CDR3 is TGCGCCAGCAGCTACCGACTAGCGGGAGGGGATCATGAGCAGTTCTTC. This chain links TRBV5-1 with TRBJ2-1; 14 nucleotides line up with TRBD2. The V gene end was trimmed by 3 bases and the J gene end by 8 bases; junction bases not matched to a gene: 7. Germline CDR1 is SGHRS and CDR2 is YFSETQ. This CDR3 contains 16 residues.

This chain links TRBV7-2 with TRBJ1-1; possibly TRBD1 for D (5 bases). Trimming pared 2 bases from V and 0 bases from J, leaving 10 bases between. The CDR3 contains 15 residues. The germline V gene has CDR1 SGHTA and CDR2 FQGNSA. CDR3 residues: CASSLSGTVNTEAFF. CDR3 nucleotide sequence: TGTGCCAGCAGCTTAAGCGGGACGGTGAACACTGAAGCTTTCTTT.

The chain joins TRBV4-1 to TRBJ2-7, with a tentative D call TRBD2 (7 bases). Germline CDR1 MGHRA, CDR2 YSYEKL. Trimming shortened V by 4 bases and J by 2 bases, and 18 bases separated the two germline ends. The CDR3 contains 16 residues. The CDR3 DNA follows: TGCGCCAGCAGCCCCTTAGGGCAGCGGGACACCTACGAGCAGTACTTC. Translation gives CASSPLGQRDTYEQYF.

This clone has only a few counts. The chain links TRBV4-3 to TRBJ1-3; 10 bases fit TRBD1. Trimming cost V 4 bases and J 4 bases; bases outside gene matches: 7. The germline V gene encodes CDR1 LGHNA and CDR2 YSLEER. The CDR3 has 16 residues. CDR3 protein: CASSRRQGAGGNTIYF. In DNA, the CDR3 is TGCGCCAGCAGCCGCCGACAGGGGGCAGGGGGAAACACCATATATTTT.

The DNA of the CDR3 is TGTGCCAGCAGCTTGCCGACTAGGGGGGACACTGAAGCTTTCTTT. Translated, it gives CASSLPTRGDTEAFF. J is TRBJ1-1 and V is TRBV5-4, with D possibly matching TRBD1 (6 bases). CDR1 is SGHNT and CDR2 is YYREEE in the germline V gene (reference sequence). This CDR3 has 15 amino acids. V lost 1 base, J lost 3 bases, and 13 bases lay in between.

The rearrangement links TRBV9 to TRBJ2-1; maybe TRBD2 (5 bases). From germline, CDR1 is SGDLS and CDR2 YYNGEE. The CDR3 runs to 17 residues. The ends were cut back, 0 bases at V and 5 bases at J, with 18 bases in the middle. In DNA form, the CDR3 reads TGTGCCAGCAGCGTAGATGGGTTGGGAGACCCCCACAATGAGCAGTTCTTC. It encodes CASSVDGLGDPHNEQFF. Using reference TRBV9 and TRBJ2-1 for the parts outside the CDR3, the full variable domain is DSGVTQTPKHLITATGQRVTLRCSPRSGDLSVYWYQQSLDQGLQFLIQYYNGEERAKGNILERFSAQQFPDLHSELNLSSLELGDSALYFCASSVDGLGDPHNEQFFGPGTRLTVL.

This clone occurred a few times. V is TRBV6-4 and J is TRBJ2-7; 10 bases align to TRBD2. CDR1 and CDR2 (germline): MRHNA, SNTAGT. J lost 0 bases, V lost 11 bases, and 10 bases had no gene match. The CDR3 sequence is 15 residues long. The CDR3 DNA follows: TGTGCCGGATCCGCGACTAGCGGGCTCTCCTACGAGCAGTACTTC. The encoded protein is CAGSATSGLSYEQYF.

This rearrangement joins TRBV7-9 to TRBJ2-1; 10 bases are a match to TRBD2. J lost 4 bases, V lost 0 bases, and 6 bases had no gene match. There are 17 residues in the CDR3. Germline V gene sequence: CDR1 SEHNR, CDR2 FQNEAQ (reference sequence). CDR3 loop: CASSLASSGSIYNEQFF. CDR3 nucleotide sequence: TGTGCCAGCAGCTTAGCGTCTAGCGGGAGTATTTACAATGAGCAGTTCTTC.